The entry below gives a single T cell receptor beta chain sequence along with its context. What it recognizes is unknown. These data are taken from a study of shared clonotypes between healthy human individuals. Broader study findings: A few donors shared 5% to 5.5% of their naive CD4 clonotypes.

Sequencing was performed with immunoSEQ multiplex PCR; in TCRdb, only in-frame clones are kept and a portion is missing. The table has over a million clones, around 95% seen once. The CDR3 extends over 13 amino acids. With 5 bases removed from V and 1 base from J, the gap between germline ends came to 9 bases. CDR1 and CDR2 (germline): SGHNT, YYREEE (reference sequence). Donors, without exception, were Caucasian adults residing in Nashville, Tennessee. The rearrangement uses TRBV5-4 and TRBJ2-5; a weak D match, TRBD1 (5 bases). The sequencing sample was made of naive CD4+ T cells sorted from blood. Subset reported: CD45RA+ positively selected. This TCR was sampled from a man younger than 45 in good health. The CDR3 spells CASSTRGQETQYF. CDR3 coding DNA: TGTGCCAGCAGTACAAGGGGCCAAGAGACCCAGTACTTC. Full variable domain (remainder filled in from reference TRBV5-4 and TRBJ2-5): ETGVTQSPTHLIKTRGQQVTLRCSSQSGHNTVSWYQQALGQGPQFIFQYYREEENGRGNFPPRFSGLQFPNYSSELNVNALELDDSALYLCASSTRGQETQYFGPGTRLLVL.